This paragraph reports one TCR beta chain. This CDR3 contains 11 residues. The germline gives CDR1 MGHDK, CDR2 SYGVNS. V was pared by 4 bases and J by 10 bases, with 8 bases between. This record belongs to a study of technical replicates of blood from several donors. TCRdb's copy holds only in-frame clones and misses some; the assay was immunoSEQ multiplex PCR. In the table there are about 97,000 clones, around 96% of which are singletons. The chain links TRBV25-1 to TRBJ2-1; D is unresolved. This receptor was obtained from a human donor in good health. Sequencing used T cells isolated from PBMCs. CDR3 bases: TGTGCCAGCAGTGGCCCCCAGGAGCAGTTCTTC. Amino acids: CASSGPQEQFF.